Sequencing of this T cell receptor beta chain was carried out in a study of blood T cell repertoires in COVID-19. Study summary: COVID-19 samples, acute and convalescent, were from the United States, Italy and Spain. T cells, B-cell-depleted T cells, or PBMCs supplied cDNA or gDNA.

Original data processing: Amplification with reference gene primers provided the estimates of nucleated cell counts. This table comes from immunoSEQ multiplex PCR, and its TCRdb copy is limited to in-frame clones, with some not included. V, J and clone size were drawn from that table, and D and trimming were deduced from the DNA. The repertoire holds fewer than 40,000 clones, nearly 90% seen once, with roughly 1.4% in the top ten. The V end was cut by 4 bases, the J end by 7 bases, with 20 bases between. Germline V gene sequence: CDR1 KGHSH, CDR2 LQKENI. The CDR3 is made up of 16 amino acids. The source material was peripheral blood. The sequence came from a man in his 60s with active COVID-19. The gene calls are TRBV18 and TRBJ2-4, with a possible D match to TRBD1 (6 bases). CDR3 residues: CASSRTQGGATNIQYF. CDR3 DNA: TGTGCCAGCTCACGGACACAGGGTGGCGCGACTAACATTCAGTACTTC.